These T cell receptor beta chains were read from a single sample in a study of blood T cells in healthy people across ages. TCRdb redid the calling of the 5' RACE reads with MiXCR, one entry per CDR3 protein. The data contain hundreds of thousands of distinct CDR3 sequences, about 21% of them singletons. Sequencing input: blood. These receptors came from a man between 70 and 80 years old in good health. The CDR3 runs from the conserved cysteine through the conserved F or W. Each record gives: J gene, V gene, CDR3 length, CDR3 protein.

TRBJ1-1 | TRBV7-3 | 14 | CASSPRGGGTEAFF
TRBJ1-1 | TRBV21-1 | 15 | CASSKVAGLNTEAFF
TRBJ2-3 | TRBV20-1 | 14 | CTPLGLAATDTQYF
TRBJ2-5 | TRBV28 | 16 | CASSPRGLTEQETQYF
TRBJ2-3 | TRBV6-2/TRBV6-3 | 15 | CASSYPTASTDTQYF
TRBJ2-7 | TRBV29-1 | 14 | CSVTTGGASYEQYF
- | TRBV6-2/TRBV6-3 | 11 | CATQTGNEQFF
TRBJ2-7 | TRBV27 | 12 | CASSHRGFEQYF
- | TRBV20-1 | 15 | CSARDWDRVAETQYF
TRBJ2-5 | TRBV7-3 | 15 | CASSLFPQGSETQYF
TRBJ1-2 | TRBV5-6 | 16 | CASSSLTGAYIYGYTF
TRBJ2-7 | TRBV3-1 | 14 | CASSQVAGAGEQYF
TRBJ1-2 | TRBV29-1 | 12 | CSVVQGAYGYTF
TRBJ2-1 | TRBV12-3/TRBV12-4 | 15 | CASRPWSSSYNEQFF
TRBJ1-6 | TRBV7-6 | 16 | CASSRGGAANNSPLHF
TRBJ2-1 | TRBV6-5 | 15 | CASRFSGGLYNEQFF
TRBJ2-7 | TRBV27 | 17 | CASSPRGLAGVSYEQYF
TRBJ1-5 | TRBV28 | 12 | CASSSFRQPQHF
TRBJ1-1 | TRBV6-6 | 13 | CASIQYTNTEAFF
TRBJ2-7 | TRBV29-1 | 15 | CSALKGAGIRYEQYF
TRBJ2-5 | TRBV12-3/TRBV12-4 | 15 | CASSLVLDSLETQYF
- | TRBV7-8 | 16 | CASSSRLAGSSYEQYF
TRBJ2-7 | TRBV25-1 | 13 | CASSKKKGGEQYF
TRBJ2-1 | TRBV6-2/TRBV6-3 | 14 | CASSQRDSLAEQFF
TRBJ2-3 | TRBV7-2 | 14 | CASSSRTGTDTQYF
TRBJ1-1 | TRBV6-5 | 14 | CASSRGQGPTEAFF
TRBJ1-3 | TRBV7-8 | 14 | CASSSASSGNTIYF
TRBJ2-3 | TRBV28 | 15 | CASSSEALGSDTQYF
TRBJ2-7 | TRBV29-1 | 13 | CSAGLAGAYEQYF
TRBJ2-1 | TRBV14 | 17 | CASSQELWGQGLSEQFF
TRBJ2-5 | TRBV13 | 13 | CASSPESLGTQYF
TRBJ1-1 | TRBV29-1 | 12 | CSAQGQGNSRFF
TRBJ2-5 | TRBV20-1 | 14 | CSAQDGGARETQYF
TRBJ1-6 | TRBV27 | 15 | CASKGGTENNSPLHF
TRBJ1-4 | TRBV28 | 14 | CASSSTSTNEKLFF
TRBJ2-5 | TRBV12-3/TRBV12-4 | 13 | CASSLSGYETQYF
TRBJ1-1 | TRBV7-9 | 15 | CASSLSTGGGTEAFF
TRBJ2-7 | TRBV5-1 | 14 | CASTNSGRAHEQYF
TRBJ2-5 | TRBV7-8 | 20 | CASSLASGLAGVLLVETQYF
TRBJ1-1 | TRBV5-1 | 15 | CASSKSGALNTEAFF
TRBJ2-7 | TRBV11-2 | 16 | CASSLSFSGRVYEQYF
TRBJ2-3 | TRBV12-3/TRBV12-4 | 14 | CASSPGGGTDVQYF
TRBJ2-2 | TRBV3-1 | 14 | CASSNHRGNGELFF
TRBJ1-1 | TRBV16 | 16 | CASSQSVGGRKTEAFF
TRBJ2-7 | TRBV14 | 13 | CASSPRTGGDQYF
TRBJ2-1 | TRBV6-6 | 12 | CASSYQYNEQFF
TRBJ1-5 | TRBV9 | 15 | CASSPSGGSNQPQHF
TRBJ2-7 | TRBV6-5 | 15 | CASSYYQGSSYEQYF
TRBJ2-5 | TRBV7-3 | 15 | CASSLGLEERETQYF
TRBJ1-1 | TRBV6-6 | 15 | CASSSLISPNTEAFF
TRBJ2-3 | TRBV3-1 | 16 | CASSISSGRATDTQYF
TRBJ2-3 | TRBV20-1 | 14 | CSAVSGRQGDTQYF
TRBJ1-2 | TRBV2 | 13 | CAGRAFHYYGYTF